This T cell receptor (beta chain) appears in the sequencing data of a study of T cells in Graves' hyperthyroidism and ophthalmopathy. Study details: Peripheral blood was acquired at first diagnosis, ahead of any therapy whatsoever. The study, taken as a whole, reports: Expanded thyroid clonotypes (above 0.001) were mostly also found in blood.

By share of the sample, this clonotype is medium-sized. Its antigen is as yet unknown. RNA transcripts provided the source from which TCR beta CDR3 regions were amplified. First-round RT-PCR with HTBI primers amplified the TCR CDR3 region. TCRdb reanalysed the multiplex PCR reads using MiXCR and keeps one entry per CDR3 protein. The data hold 27,000 or so distinct CDR3 sequences, with under 55% observed a single time. Newly diagnosed patients aged 18 to 65 had hyperthyroidism of under 2 months' duration. Using 10 ml of fresh peripheral blood, PBMCs were prepared. The sequencing input was blood. The TCR was taken from a woman aged 30 to 39 with Graves' hyperthyroidism.

The DNA for the CDR3 is TGTGCCAGCAGCCGTTGGACGGGAAGTAATTCACCCCTCCACTTT. This gives the protein CASSRWTGSNSPLHF. V is TRBV7-2 and J is TRBJ1-6; D not certain. The germline gives CDR1 SGHTA, CDR2 FQGNSA. V dropped 5 bases and J dropped 6 bases, with 14 bases sitting between them. This CDR3 spans 15 amino acids.